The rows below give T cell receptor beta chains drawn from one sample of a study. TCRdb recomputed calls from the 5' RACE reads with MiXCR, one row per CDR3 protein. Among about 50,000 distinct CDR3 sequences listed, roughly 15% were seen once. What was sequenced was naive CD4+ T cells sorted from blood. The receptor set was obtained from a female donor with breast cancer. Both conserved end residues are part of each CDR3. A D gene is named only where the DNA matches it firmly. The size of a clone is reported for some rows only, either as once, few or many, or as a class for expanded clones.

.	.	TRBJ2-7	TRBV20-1	CSARAAGRSYEQYF	TGCAGTGCTAGAGCCGCGGGGAGGTCCTACGAGCAGTACTTC
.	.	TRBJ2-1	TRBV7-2	CASSLTGFKYNEQFF	TGTGCCAGCAGCTTAACCGGATTTAAGTACAATGAGCAGTTCTTC
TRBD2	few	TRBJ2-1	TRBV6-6	CASSETPGLGAYNEQFF	TGTGCCAGCAGTGAAACACCGGGACTAGGGGCCTACAATGAGCAGTTCTTC
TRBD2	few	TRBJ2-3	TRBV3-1	CASSHPTLAGTTDTQYF	TGTGCCAGCAGCCACCCCACCCTAGCGGGGACCACAGATACGCAGTATTTT
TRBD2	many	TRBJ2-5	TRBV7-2	CASSFAGAETQYF	TGTGCCAGCAGCTTCGCGGGAGCAGAGACCCAGTACTTC
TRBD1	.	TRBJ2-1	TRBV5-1	CASSPESGQGAYYNEQFF	TGCGCCAGCAGCCCCGAGAGCGGACAGGGGGCATACTACAATGAGCAGTTCTTC
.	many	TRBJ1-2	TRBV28	CASTPVGAGLWGYTF	TGTGCCAGCACCCCCGTCGGGGCAGGCCTATGGGGCTACACCTTC
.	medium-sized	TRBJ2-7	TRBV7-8	CASSLEPGGEQYF	TGTGCCAGCAGCTTAGAGCCCGGGGGTGAGCAGTACTTC
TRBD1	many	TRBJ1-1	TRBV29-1	CSGRTGHEAFF	TGCAGCGGCAGGACAGGGCATGAAGCTTTCTTT
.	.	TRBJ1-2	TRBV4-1	CASSQIAMGVFRGYTF	TGCGCCAGCAGCCAAATAGCAATGGGGGTTTTTCGGGGCTACACCTTC
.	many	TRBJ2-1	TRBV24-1	CATKDLYEQFF	TGTGCCACCAAAGACCTTTATGAGCAGTTCTTC
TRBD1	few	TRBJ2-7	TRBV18	CASSPGTGPHEQYF	TGTGCCAGCTCACCCGGGACAGGGCCCCACGAGCAGTACTTC
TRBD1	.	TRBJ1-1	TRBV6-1	CASNGAGGIMNTEAFF	TGTGCCAGCAATGGGGCAGGGGGCATCATGAACACTGAAGCTTTCTTT
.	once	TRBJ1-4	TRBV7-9	CASSYWTPTNEKLFF	TGTGCCAGCAGCTACTGGACTCCAACTAATGAAAAACTGTTTTTT
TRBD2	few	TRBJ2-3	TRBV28	CASSLYRPSGASTDTQYF	TGTGCCAGCAGTTTATACCGACCTAGCGGGGCCAGCACAGATACGCAGTATTTT
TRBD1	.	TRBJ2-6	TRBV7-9	CASSIDRGWPSTGANVLTF	TGTGCCAGCAGCATCGACAGGGGGTGGCCCTCCACTGGGGCCAACGTCCTGACTTTC
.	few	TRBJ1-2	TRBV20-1	CSASRGSGYTF	TGCAGTGCTAGTCGGGGCAGTGGCTACACCTTC
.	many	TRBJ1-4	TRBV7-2	CASSLAREKLFF	TGTGCCAGCAGCTTAGCGCGTGAAAAACTGTTTTTT
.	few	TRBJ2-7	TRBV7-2	CARSLAEIYEQYF	TGTGCCCGCAGCTTAGCCGAGATCTACGAGCAGTACTTC
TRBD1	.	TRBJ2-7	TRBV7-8	CASSLAPRQGAGYEQYF	TGTGCCAGCAGCTTAGCCCCCCGACAGGGGGCTGGGTACGAGCAGTACTTC
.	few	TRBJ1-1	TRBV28	CASTGGKAEAFF	TGTGCCAGCACTGGCGGGAAGGCTGAAGCTTTCTTT
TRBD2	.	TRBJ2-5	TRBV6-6	CASSYPGLAGGETQYF	TGTGCCAGCAGTTACCCCGGACTAGCGGGAGGAGAGACCCAGTACTTC
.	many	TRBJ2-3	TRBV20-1	CSASQGGVSDTQYF	TGCAGTGCTAGTCAAGGCGGGGTGTCGGATACGCAGTATTTT
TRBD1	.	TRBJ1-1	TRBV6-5	CASSYGTGGQSSKAFF	TGTGCCAGCAGTTACGGGACAGGGGGCCAATCCTCGAAAGCTTTCTTT
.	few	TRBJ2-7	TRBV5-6	CASSPLGGTSYEQYF	TGTGCCAGCAGCCCTCTTGGGGGGACCTCCTACGAGCAGTACTTC
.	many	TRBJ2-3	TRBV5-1	CASSPQPLTGTWATDTQYF	TGCGCCAGCAGCCCACAGCCCCTTACAGGAACTTGGGCCACAGATACGCAGTATTTT
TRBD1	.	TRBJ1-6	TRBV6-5	CASRDGTVDNSPLHF	TGTGCCAGCAGGGACGGGACAGTCGATAATTCACCCCTCCACTTT
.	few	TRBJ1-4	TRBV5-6	CASSFGRENEKLFF	TGTGCCAGCAGCTTCGGACGAGAAAATGAAAAACTGTTTTTT
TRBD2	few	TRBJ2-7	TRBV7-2	CASSSRGTRYEQYF	TGTGCCAGCAGCTCGAGGGGGACTAGATACGAGCAGTACTTC
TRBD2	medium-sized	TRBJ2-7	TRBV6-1	CASQGGLAGHEQYF	TGTGCCAGCCAAGGGGGACTAGCGGGGCACGAGCAGTACTTC
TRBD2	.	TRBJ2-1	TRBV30	CAWGASGNYNEQFF	TGTGCCTGGGGGGCTAGCGGGAACTACAATGAGCAGTTCTTC
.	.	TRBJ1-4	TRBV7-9	CASSSSNAGEKLFF	TGTGCCAGCAGCTCTTCCAATGCTGGGGAAAAACTGTTTTTT
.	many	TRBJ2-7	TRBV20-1	CSASIGTASYEQYF	TGCAGTGCTAGTATCGGGACTGCCTCCTACGAGCAGTACTTC
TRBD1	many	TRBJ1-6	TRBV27	CASSFRKRTGGNSPLHF	TGTGCCAGCAGTTTCAGGAAAAGAACAGGGGGAAATTCACCCCTCCACTTT
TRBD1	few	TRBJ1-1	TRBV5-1	CASSLGGTGGTEAFF	TGCGCCAGCAGCTTAGGAGGGACAGGGGGCACTGAAGCTTTCTTT
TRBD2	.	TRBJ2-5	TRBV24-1	CATSLSGRAEETQYF	TGTGCCACCTCCCTTAGCGGGAGGGCCGAGGAGACCCAGTACTTC
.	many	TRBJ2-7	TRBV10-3	CASGKDEQYF	TGTGCCTCAGGTAAAGACGAGCAGTACTTC
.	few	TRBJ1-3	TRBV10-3	CAISEGVHSRNTIYF	TGTGCCATCAGTGAGGGTGTGCACTCTCGGAACACCATATATTTT
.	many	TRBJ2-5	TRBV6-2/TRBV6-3	CASNIGRQYF	TGTGCCAGCAATATCGGTCGCCAGTACTTC
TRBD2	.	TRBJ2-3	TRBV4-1	CASSQYVPTSGREDTQYF	TGCGCCAGCAGCCAATATGTGCCGACTAGCGGGAGGGAGGATACGCAGTATTTT
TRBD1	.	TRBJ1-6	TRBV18	CASSPGTGSSPLHF	TGTGCCAGCTCACCGGGGACAGGTTCTTCACCCCTCCACTTT
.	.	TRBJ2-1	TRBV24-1	CATSDFRDTPYNEQCF	TGTGCCACCAGTGATTTCCGGGACACACCCTACAATGAGCAGTGCTTC
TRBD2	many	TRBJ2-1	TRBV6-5	CASSPGTSGRNEQFF	TGTGCCAGCAGTCCCGGGACTAGCGGGAGGAATGAGCAGTTCTTC
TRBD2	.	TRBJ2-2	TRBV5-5	CASSLNQREYGELFF	TGTGCCAGCAGCTTAAACCAGCGGGAGTACGGGGAGCTGTTTTTT
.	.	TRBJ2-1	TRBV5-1	CASSLAVVSNEQFF	TGCGCCAGCAGCTTGGCCGTGGTGTCCAATGAGCAGTTCTTC
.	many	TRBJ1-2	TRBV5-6	CASSLELTNYGYTF	TGTGCCAGCAGCTTGGAGTTGACAAACTATGGCTACACCTTC
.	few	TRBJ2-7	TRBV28	CASMLQGLREQYF	TGTGCCAGCATGCTACAGGGTCTAAGGGAGCAGTACTTC
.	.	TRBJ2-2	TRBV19	CASRSQNTGELFF	TGTGCCAGCCGGAGCCAGAACACCGGGGAGCTGTTTTTT
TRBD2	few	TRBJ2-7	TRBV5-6	CASSFYLAGPYEQYF	TGTGCCAGCAGCTTTTATCTAGCGGGACCCTACGAGCAGTACTTC
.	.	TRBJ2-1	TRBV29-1	CSVEEIRGINEQFF	TGCAGCGTTGAAGAGATCCGGGGCATTAATGAGCAGTTCTTC
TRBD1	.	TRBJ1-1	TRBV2	CASGQGEGTEAFF	TGTGCCAGCGGACAGGGAGAGGGAACTGAAGCTTTCTTT
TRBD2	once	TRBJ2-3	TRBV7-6	CASSATGTSTVTQYF	TGTGCCAGCAGCGCTACCGGGACTAGCACAGTTACGCAGTATTTT
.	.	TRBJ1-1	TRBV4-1	CASSQGTLNTEAFF	TGCGCCAGCAGCCAAGGGACACTGAACACTGAAGCTTTCTTT